This T cell receptor (beta chain) was obtained from a study of blood T cell repertoires in COVID-19. Overall study context: Researchers got acute and convalescent COVID-19 samples from the United States, Italy and Spain.

Clones were sequenced by immunoSEQ multiplex PCR, and TCRdb holds only the in-frame ones, with some missing. The repertoire includes about 190,000 clones, approximately 91% of them detected once, and about 1.1% sits in the top ten. The sample holds a few counts of this clone. The source material was peripheral blood. This clonotype was obtained from a man younger than 40 with acute or convalescent COVID-19.

As DNA, the CDR3 is TGCGCCAGCTCAGGTTCTAATTCACCCCTCCACTTT. This translates into CASSGSNSPLHF. J is TRBJ1-6 and V is TRBV10-2; D remains unclear. Germline V gene sequence: CDR1 WSHSY, CDR2 SAAADI. This CDR3 has 12 amino acids. The V and J ends lost 8 bases and 6 bases respectively, with 8 bases between them.